A single T cell receptor (beta chain) is shown here with its context. Its antigen is not identified. Three rounds of nested PCR, following a modified ARM-PCR protocol, produced the TCRbeta library. TCRdb re-called the multiplex PCR reads through MiXCR, storing one row per CDR3 protein. The table records under 150,000 distinct CDR3 sequences, approximately 66% of them present only once. Germline CDR1 is SQVTM and CDR2 is ANQGSEA. There are 12 residues in the CDR3. The data stem from a study of tumor and adjacent non-tumor tissue in lung cancer. At the level of the study: Aged about 30 to 85 years, patients included nine to ten men and 5 women with stage I to III disease. Study findings and constraints: Patients with more diverse tumor TCRs had worse survival.

This sample's RNA came from whole unsorted tissue. Donors were chemotherapy-naive, newly diagnosed lung cancer surgical patients in China, August–late 2014. The chain couples TRBV29-1 to TRBJ1-2, with TRBD1 matching over 7 bases. The material sequenced was lung tumor tissue. This TCR was recovered from a man between 25 and 39 years old with non-small cell lung cancer. This CDR3 is CRVVWTGEGYTF. The DNA for the CDR3 is TGCAGGGTCGTCTGGACAGGCGAAGGCTACACCTTC.